This T cell receptor beta chain was obtained from a study of shared clonotypes between healthy human individuals. Study results and caveats: Although depth was large, rarefaction showed that sequencing of the sorted subsets was incomplete.

The assay was immunoSEQ multiplex PCR, and TCRdb's table has in-frame clones only and misses some. The table has 2 million or so clones, 85% to 95% seen once. Germline V CDR1 and CDR2: SGHNT, YYREEE (reference sequence). Trimming removed 0 bases from V and 6 bases from J; junction bases left unmatched: 7. The CDR3 is 16 amino acids. Comments on this clone: Its specificity is unknown.

The gene calls are TRBV5-4 and TRBJ1-4, with 8 positions matching TRBD1. The TCR comes from a man younger than 30 in good health. The sample comprised naive CD4+ T cells sorted from blood. Described subset: CD45RA+ positively selected. The CDR3 loop reads CASSLETGGKDEKLFF. For the CDR3, the DNA is TGTGCCAGCAGCTTGGAAACAGGGGGGAAGGATGAAAAACTGTTTTTT.